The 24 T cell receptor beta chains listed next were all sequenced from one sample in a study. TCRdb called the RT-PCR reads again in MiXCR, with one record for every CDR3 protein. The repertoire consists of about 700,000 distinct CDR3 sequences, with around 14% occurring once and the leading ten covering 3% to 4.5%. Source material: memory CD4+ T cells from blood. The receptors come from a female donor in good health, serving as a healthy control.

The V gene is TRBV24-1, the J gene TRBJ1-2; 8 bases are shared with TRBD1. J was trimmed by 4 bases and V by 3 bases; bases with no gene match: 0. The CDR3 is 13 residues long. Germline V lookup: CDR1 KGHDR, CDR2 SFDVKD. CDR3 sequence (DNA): TGTGCCACCAGTGATCAGGGGGCCTATGGCTACACCTTC. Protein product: CATSDQGAYGYTF.

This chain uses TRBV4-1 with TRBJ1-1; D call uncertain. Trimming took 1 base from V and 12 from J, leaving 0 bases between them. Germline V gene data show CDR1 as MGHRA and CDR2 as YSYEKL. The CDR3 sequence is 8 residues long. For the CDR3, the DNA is TGCGCCAGCAGCCAAGCTTTCTTT. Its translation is CASSQAFF.

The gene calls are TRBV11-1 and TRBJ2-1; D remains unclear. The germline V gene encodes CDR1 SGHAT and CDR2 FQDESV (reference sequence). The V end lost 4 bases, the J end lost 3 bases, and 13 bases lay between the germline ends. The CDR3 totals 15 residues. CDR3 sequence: CASSSPWHSYNEQFF. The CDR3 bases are TGTGCCAGCAGCTCTCCATGGCACAGCTACAATGAGCAGTTCTTC. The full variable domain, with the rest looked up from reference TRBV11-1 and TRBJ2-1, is EAEVAQSPRYKITEKSQAVAFWCDPISGHATLYWYRQILGQGPELLVQFQDESVVDDSQLPKDRFSAERLKGVDSTLKIQPAELGDSAMYLCASSSPWHSYNEQFFGPGTRLTVL.

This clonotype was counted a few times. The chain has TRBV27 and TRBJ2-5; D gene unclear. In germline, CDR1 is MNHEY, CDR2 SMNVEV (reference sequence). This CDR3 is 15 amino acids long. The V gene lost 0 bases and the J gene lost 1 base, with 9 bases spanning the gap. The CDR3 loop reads CASSLSIGLQETQYF. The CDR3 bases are TGTGCCAGCAGTTTATCGATCGGCCTCCAAGAGACCCAGTACTTC.

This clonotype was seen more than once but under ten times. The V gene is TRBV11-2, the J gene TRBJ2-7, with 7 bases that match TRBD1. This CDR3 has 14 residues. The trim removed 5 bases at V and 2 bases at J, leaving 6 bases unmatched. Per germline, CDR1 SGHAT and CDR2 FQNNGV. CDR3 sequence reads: CASSMDRLTYEQYF. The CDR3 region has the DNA TGTGCCAGCAGCATGGACAGGTTGACCTACGAGCAGTACTTC.

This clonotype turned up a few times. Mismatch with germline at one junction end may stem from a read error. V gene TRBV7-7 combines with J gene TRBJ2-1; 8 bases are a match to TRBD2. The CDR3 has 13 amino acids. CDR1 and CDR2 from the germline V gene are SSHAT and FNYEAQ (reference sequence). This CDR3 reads CASSGSSGHEQFF. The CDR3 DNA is TGTGCTAGCAGCGGGAGTAGCGGCCATGAGCAGTTCTTC.

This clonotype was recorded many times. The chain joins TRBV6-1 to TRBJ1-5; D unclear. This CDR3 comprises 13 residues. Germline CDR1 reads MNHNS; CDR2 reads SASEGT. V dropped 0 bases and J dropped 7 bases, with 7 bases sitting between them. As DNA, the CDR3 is TGTGCCAGCAGTGAAGCTGTAGGACAGCCCCAGCATTTT. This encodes CASSEAVGQPQHF.

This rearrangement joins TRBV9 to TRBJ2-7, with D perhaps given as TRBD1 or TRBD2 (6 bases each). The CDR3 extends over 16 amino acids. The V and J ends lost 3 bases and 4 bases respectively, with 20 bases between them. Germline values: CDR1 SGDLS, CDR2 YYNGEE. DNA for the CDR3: TGTGCCAGCAGCGCCACAAGGGGGGCCGGGGGATACGAGCAGTACTTC. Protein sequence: CASSATRGAGGYEQYF.

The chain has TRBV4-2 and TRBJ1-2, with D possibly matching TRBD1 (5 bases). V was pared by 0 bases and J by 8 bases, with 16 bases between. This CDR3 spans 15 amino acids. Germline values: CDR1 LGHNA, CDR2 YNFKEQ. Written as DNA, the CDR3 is TGTGCCAGCAGCCAAGAACGGCAGGGAGTTAACGGCTACACCTTC. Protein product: CASSQERQGVNGYTF.

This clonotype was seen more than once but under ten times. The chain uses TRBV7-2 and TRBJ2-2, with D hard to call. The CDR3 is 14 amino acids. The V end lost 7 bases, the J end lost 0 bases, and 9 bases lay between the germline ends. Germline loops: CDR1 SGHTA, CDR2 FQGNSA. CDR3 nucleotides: TGTGCCAGCAAGGACGGAACGAACACCGGGGAGCTGTTTTTT. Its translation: CASKDGTNTGELFF.

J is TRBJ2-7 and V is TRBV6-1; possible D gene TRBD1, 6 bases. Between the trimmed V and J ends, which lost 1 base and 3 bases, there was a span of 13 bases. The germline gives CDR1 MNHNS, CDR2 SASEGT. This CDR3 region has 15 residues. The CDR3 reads CASSEDDRTFYEQYF. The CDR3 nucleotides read TGTGCCAGCAGTGAAGACGACAGGACGTTCTACGAGCAGTACTTC.

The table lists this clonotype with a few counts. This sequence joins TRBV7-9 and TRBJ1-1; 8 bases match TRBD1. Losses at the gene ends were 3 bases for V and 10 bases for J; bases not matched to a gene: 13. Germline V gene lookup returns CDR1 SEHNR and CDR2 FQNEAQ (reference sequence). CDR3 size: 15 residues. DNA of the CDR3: TGTGCCAGCAGCTTCTCCTTGGACAGGGCCTGGGGAGCTTTCTTT. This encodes CASSFSLDRAWGAFF.

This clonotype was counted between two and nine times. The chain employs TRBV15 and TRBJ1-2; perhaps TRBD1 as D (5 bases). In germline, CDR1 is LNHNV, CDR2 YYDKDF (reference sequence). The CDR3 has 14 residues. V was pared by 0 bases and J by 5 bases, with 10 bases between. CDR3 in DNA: TGTGCCACCAGCAGAGACCAGGGAGGGTATGGCTACACCTTC. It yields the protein CATSRDQGGYGYTF.

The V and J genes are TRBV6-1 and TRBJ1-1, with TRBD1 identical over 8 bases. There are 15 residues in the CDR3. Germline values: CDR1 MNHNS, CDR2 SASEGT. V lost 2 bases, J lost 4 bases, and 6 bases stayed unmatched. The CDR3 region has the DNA TGTGCCAGCAGTGAAAATACAGGGGGGACCACTGAAGCTTTCTTT. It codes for CASSENTGGTTEAFF.

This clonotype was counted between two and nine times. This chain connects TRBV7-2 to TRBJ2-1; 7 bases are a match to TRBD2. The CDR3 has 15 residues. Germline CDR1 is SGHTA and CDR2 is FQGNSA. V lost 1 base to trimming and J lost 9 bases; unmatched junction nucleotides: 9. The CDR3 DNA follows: TGTGCCAGCAGCTTAGGGCGAGGACTAGATCGTGAGCAGTTCTTC. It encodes CASSLGRGLDREQFF.

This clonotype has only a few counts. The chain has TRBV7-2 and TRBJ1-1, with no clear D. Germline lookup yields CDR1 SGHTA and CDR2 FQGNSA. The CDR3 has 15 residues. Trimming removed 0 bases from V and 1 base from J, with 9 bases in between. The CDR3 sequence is CASSLAGVRNTEAFF. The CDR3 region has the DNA TGTGCCAGCAGCTTAGCTGGAGTCCGGAACACTGAAGCTTTCTTT.

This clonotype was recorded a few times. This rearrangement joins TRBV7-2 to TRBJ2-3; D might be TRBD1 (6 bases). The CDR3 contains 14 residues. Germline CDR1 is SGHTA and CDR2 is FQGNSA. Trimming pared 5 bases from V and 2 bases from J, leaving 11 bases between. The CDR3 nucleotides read TGTGCCAGCAGCAGAGGACAGTTCACAGATACGCAGTATTTT. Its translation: CASSRGQFTDTQYF.

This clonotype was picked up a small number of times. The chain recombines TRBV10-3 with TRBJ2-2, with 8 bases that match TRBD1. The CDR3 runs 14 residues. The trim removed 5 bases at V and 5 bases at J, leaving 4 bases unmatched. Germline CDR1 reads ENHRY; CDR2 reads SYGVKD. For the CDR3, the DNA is TGTGCCATCAGTCCAGGGGGCCGGACCGGGGAGCTGTTTTTT. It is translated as CAISPGGRTGELFF.

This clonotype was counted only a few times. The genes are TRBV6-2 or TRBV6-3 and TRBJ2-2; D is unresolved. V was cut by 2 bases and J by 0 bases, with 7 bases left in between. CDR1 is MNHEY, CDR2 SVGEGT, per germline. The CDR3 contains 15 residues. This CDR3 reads CASSYVPANTGELFF. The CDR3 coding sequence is TGTGCCAGCAGTTACGTCCCCGCGAACACCGGGGAGCTGTTTTTT.

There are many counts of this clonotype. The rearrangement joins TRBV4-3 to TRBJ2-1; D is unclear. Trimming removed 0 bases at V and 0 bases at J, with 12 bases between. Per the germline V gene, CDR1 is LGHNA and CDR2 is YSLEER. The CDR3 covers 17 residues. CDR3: CASSQEGFPSSYNEQFF. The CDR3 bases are TGCGCCAGCAGCCAAGAAGGTTTCCCTAGCTCCTACAATGAGCAGTTCTTC.

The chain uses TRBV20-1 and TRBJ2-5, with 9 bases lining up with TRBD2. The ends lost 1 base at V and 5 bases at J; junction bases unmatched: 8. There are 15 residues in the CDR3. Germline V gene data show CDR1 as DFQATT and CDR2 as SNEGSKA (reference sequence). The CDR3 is CSARAEAGGPETQYF. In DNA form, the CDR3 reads TGCAGTGCTAGAGCCGAAGCGGGGGGCCCCGAGACCCAGTACTTC.

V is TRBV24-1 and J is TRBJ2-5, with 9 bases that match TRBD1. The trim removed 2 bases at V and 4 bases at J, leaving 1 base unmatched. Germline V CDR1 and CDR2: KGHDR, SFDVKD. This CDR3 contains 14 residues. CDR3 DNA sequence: TGTGCCACCAGTGATTCGGACAGGGGAGAGACCCAGTACTTC. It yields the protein CATSDSDRGETQYF.

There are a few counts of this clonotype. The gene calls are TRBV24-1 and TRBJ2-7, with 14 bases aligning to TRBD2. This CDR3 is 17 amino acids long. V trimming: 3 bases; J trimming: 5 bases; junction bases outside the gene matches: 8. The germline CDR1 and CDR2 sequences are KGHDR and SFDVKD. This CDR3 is CATSDHGTSGRYDEQYF. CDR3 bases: TGTGCCACCAGTGATCATGGGACTAGCGGGAGATATGACGAGCAGTACTTC.

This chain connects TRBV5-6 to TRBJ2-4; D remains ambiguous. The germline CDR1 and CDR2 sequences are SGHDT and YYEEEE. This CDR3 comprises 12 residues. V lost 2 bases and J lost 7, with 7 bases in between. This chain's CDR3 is CASSFGRNIQYF. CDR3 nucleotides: TGTGCCAGCAGCTTCGGACGCAACATTCAGTACTTC.